The subject of this entry is one T cell receptor beta chain. Spiked synthetic TCR analogs estimated absolute template abundance per PCR. Sequencing was performed with immunoSEQ multiplex PCR; in TCRdb, only in-frame clones are kept and a portion is missing. Of 35,000 to 45,000 clones listed, 70% to 85% were seen once; the top ten hold 2.7%. This sample stems from a study of PD-L1 blockade in urothelial cancer. Study-level background: Median blood clonality was roughly 0.074, with about 80,000 unique TCRs.

Trimming removed 0 bases from V and 4 bases from J; junction bases left unmatched: 3. The CDR3 is 14 amino acids. CDR1 is SGHRS, CDR2 YFSETQ, per germline. This specimen consisted of PBMCs, obtained around atezolizumab (anti-PD-L1) treatment. The chain combines TRBV5-1 with TRBJ1-1; TRBD1 aligns across 7 bases. The sequence derives from a man between 65 and 85 years old with urothelial cancer. CDR3 loop: CASSLAAGGTEAFF. Written as DNA, the CDR3 is TGCGCCAGCAGCTTGGCGGCAGGGGGCACTGAAGCTTTCTTT.